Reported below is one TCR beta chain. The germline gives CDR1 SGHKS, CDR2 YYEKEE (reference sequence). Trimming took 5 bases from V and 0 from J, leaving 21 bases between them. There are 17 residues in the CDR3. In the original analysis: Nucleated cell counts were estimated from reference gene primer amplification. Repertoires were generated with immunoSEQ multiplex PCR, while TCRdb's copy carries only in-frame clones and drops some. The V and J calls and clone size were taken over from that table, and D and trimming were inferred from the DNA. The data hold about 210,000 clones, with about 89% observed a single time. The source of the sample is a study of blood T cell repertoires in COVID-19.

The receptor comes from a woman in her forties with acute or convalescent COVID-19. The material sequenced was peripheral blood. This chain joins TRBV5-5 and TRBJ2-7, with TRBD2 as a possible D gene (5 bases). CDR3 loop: CASRFAPLASSSYEQYV. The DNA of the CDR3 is TGTGCCAGCAGGTTTGCGCCGCTAGCTTCGAGCTCCTACGAGCAGTACGTC.